These 17 T cell receptor beta chains originate from one sample sequenced in a study of PD-L1 blockade in urothelial cancer. Generated by immunoSEQ multiplex PCR, the TCRdb table keeps only in-frame clones and is missing some. The repertoire has about 95,000 clones, around 89% of them found once; the top ten carry 1.5% to 2%. Time point given: pretreatment peripheral blood. The starting material was PBMCs, obtained around atezolizumab (anti-PD-L1) treatment. All receptors derive from a man aged 60 to 69 with urothelial cancer.

The chain combines TRBV28 with TRBJ1-2; 10 bases match TRBD1. V gave up 5 bases and J gave up 3 bases; unmatched junction bases: 6. CDR3 length: 15 residues. Germline values: CDR1 MDHEN, CDR2 SYDVKM. CDR3 bases: TGTGCCAGCAGTCCCCGGACAGGGGGTTACTATGGCTACACCTTC. The encoded protein is CASSPRTGGYYGYTF.

The V call is TRBV29-1, the J call TRBJ1-2; TRBD1 is a possible D gene (6 bases). Trimming cost V 6 bases and J 8 bases, with 16 bases left between them. CDR1 and CDR2 (germline): SQVTM, ANQGSEA. The CDR3 is 12 residues long. The DNA of the CDR3 is TGCAGCGTCGGAGGGGGGGAGTTGGGCTACACCTTC. This codes for CSVGGGELGYTF. The complete variable domain, with remaining parts taken from reference TRBV29-1 and TRBJ1-2, reads SAVISQKPSRDICQRGTSLTIQCQVDSQVTMMFWYRQQPGQSLTLIATANQGSEATYESGFVIDKFPISRPNLTFSTLTVSNMSPEDSSIYLCSVGGGELGYTFGSGTRLTVV.

V usage is TRBV11-3 and J usage is TRBJ2-1; D may be TRBD2 (5 bases). With 1 base removed from V and 6 bases from J, the gap between germline ends came to 13 bases. The CDR3 runs 15 residues. CDR1 SGHNT and CDR2 YENEEA come from the germline V gene. In DNA form, the CDR3 reads TGTGCCAGCAGCTTAGCGGGAAGTTCCAGCAATGAGCAGTTCTTC. Translating it yields CASSLAGSSSNEQFF.

The V gene is TRBV27, the J gene TRBJ1-3; D is unclear. With 6 bases removed from V and 0 bases from J, the gap between germline ends came to 6 bases. Germline CDR1 reads MNHEY; CDR2 reads SMNVEV (reference sequence). CDR3 length: 13 residues. DNA of the CDR3: TGTGCCAGCAGACAAACCTCTGGAAACACCATATATTTT. It encodes CASRQTSGNTIYF.

The chain combines TRBV29-1 with TRBJ1-1; 7 bases agree with TRBD1. V lost 7 bases and J lost 0; bases outside the gene matches: 5. The CDR3 covers 13 residues. Germline CDR1 reads SQVTM; CDR2 reads ANQGSEA. The CDR3 sequence is CSAVTGMNTEAFF. The CDR3 DNA reads TGCAGCGCCGTGACAGGGATGAACACTGAAGCTTTCTTT.

The CDR3 protein is CASSQVGDSGNTGELFF. The CDR3 DNA reads TGTGCCAGCAGCCAGGTGGGAGATAGCGGGAACACCGGGGAGCTGTTTTTT. The chain combines TRBV4-2 with TRBJ2-2, with D possibly being TRBD2 (6 bases). The germline V gene has CDR1 LGHNA and CDR2 YNFKEQ. The CDR3 loop spans 17 amino acids. V lost 3 bases and J lost 1, with 15 bases in between.

DNA of the CDR3: TGTGCCAGCAGCTTGGACCCTCTATCCTACGAGCAGTACTTC. This sequence encodes CASSLDPLSYEQYF. This chain connects TRBV5-5 to TRBJ2-7; D gene ambiguous. CDR1 is SGHKS, CDR2 YYEKEE, per germline (reference sequence). The V end was cut by 0 bases, the J end by 1 base, with 8 bases between. The CDR3 is made up of 14 amino acids.

The CDR3 DNA reads TGCGCCAGCAGCCGGGATGGGGCAAGGGGGATGGACAATGAGCAGTTCTTC. Its translation is CASSRDGARGMDNEQFF. The genes are TRBV4-3 and TRBJ2-1; TRBD1 might be the D (6 bases). This CDR3 contains 17 residues. V shed 4 bases and J shed 5 bases, with 21 bases lying between them. Germline V gene data show CDR1 as LGHNA and CDR2 as YSLEER.

V gene TRBV18 combines with J gene TRBJ2-1, with TRBD2 identical over 14 bases. The CDR3 covers 15 residues. Losses at the gene ends were 3 bases for V and 6 bases for J; bases not matched to a gene: 1. CDR1 and CDR2 from the germline V gene are KGHSH and LQKENI. CDR3 DNA: TGTGCCAGCTCACCGGGACTAGCGGGAGCCAATGAGCAGTTCTTC. Its translation: CASSPGLAGANEQFF.

The sample holds one count of this clone. The chain joins TRBV7-9 to TRBJ2-7, with TRBD2 matching over 7 bases. The J segment lost 3 bases and the V segment lost 1 base, leaving 6 bases of the junction unmatched. Germline CDR1 SEHNR, CDR2 FQNEAQ (reference sequence). This CDR3 has 15 residues. CDR3 residues: CASSLVAGHLYEQYF. For the CDR3, the DNA is TGTGCCAGCAGCTTAGTAGCGGGCCACCTCTACGAGCAGTACTTC.

In its sample, this clone was seen once. The V gene is TRBV11-2, the J gene TRBJ2-2; the match to TRBD1 covers 10 bases. Germline loops: CDR1 SGHAT, CDR2 FQNNGV. V was clipped by 2 bases and J by 4 bases; unmatched bases: 7. CDR3 length equals 17 residues. Here the CDR3 DNA reads TGTGCCAGCAGCTTACCTCCGGGACAGGGGAGCACCGGGGAGCTGTTTTTT. This encodes CASSLPPGQGSTGELFF.

The J gene is TRBJ2-7, the V gene TRBV6-5; tentative D call: TRBD1 (5 bases). This CDR3 region has 11 residues. CDR1 and CDR2 from the germline V gene are MNHEY and SVGAGI. V lost 0 bases, J lost 12 bases, and 9 bases lay in between. CDR3 DNA sequence: TGTGCCAGCAGTTACTCAGGGGTAATGTACTTC. Its translation: CASSYSGVMYF.

The chain combines TRBV5-4 with TRBJ2-5; 7 bases agree with TRBD1. The length of the CDR3 is 13 residues. Trimming cost V 6 bases and J 3 bases; bases outside gene matches: 5. Germline loops: CDR1 SGHNT, CDR2 YYREEE (reference sequence). This CDR3 is CASKGTAKETQYF. CDR3 nucleotides: TGTGCCAGCAAAGGGACAGCGAAAGAGACCCAGTACTTC.

This chain connects TRBV18 to TRBJ2-7; TRBD2 is a possible D gene (5 bases). The CDR3 sequence is 13 residues long. Germline V gene data show CDR1 as KGHSH and CDR2 as LQKENI. Trimming removed 3 bases at V and 2 bases at J, with 8 bases between. The CDR3 region is CASSPPGTYEQYF. As DNA, the CDR3 is TGTGCCAGCTCACCCCCGGGAACCTACGAGCAGTACTTC. The variable domain in full, completed from reference TRBV18 and TRBJ2-7, reads NAGVMQNPRHLVRRRGQEARLRCSPMKGHSHVYWYRQLPEEGLKFMVYLQKENIIDESGMPKERFSAEFPKEGPSILRIQQVVRGDSAAYFCASSPPGTYEQYFGPGTRLTVT.

This chain uses TRBV9 with TRBJ2-2; no reliable D call. The CDR3 is 14 amino acids. Germline CDR1 is SGDLS and CDR2 is YYNGEE. Deletions cut 1 base from V and 4 bases from J, with 8 bases between. This CDR3 reads CASSVTSVTGELFF. The CDR3 region has the DNA TGTGCCAGCAGCGTAACCTCGGTCACCGGGGAGCTGTTTTTT.

The chain recombines TRBV5-1 with TRBJ2-5; maybe TRBD1 (5 bases). The V end lost 0 bases, the J end lost 5 bases, and 14 bases lay between the germline ends. CDR1 and CDR2 (germline): SGHRS, YFSETQ. The CDR3 covers 15 residues. CDR3 DNA sequence: TGCGCCAGCAGCTTGGGATCCCAGGGTCACGAGACCCAGTACTTC. Amino acids: CASSLGSQGHETQYF.

In the case of this clone: Other DNA sequences in the same sample also yield this CDR3. V is TRBV19 and J is TRBJ2-7, with 10 bases identical to TRBD1. With 6 bases clipped from V and 4 bases from J, the junction kept 3 bases outside the gene matches. Germline CDR1 reads LNHDA; CDR2 reads SQIVND (reference sequence). The length of the CDR3 is 13 residues. CDR3 nucleotides: TGTGCCAGTAGCCGGGACAGGGGTTACGAGCAGTACTTC. Translated, it gives CASSRDRGYEQYF.